This T cell receptor beta chain was observed in a study of blood T cells in healthy people across ages. Regarding this clonotype: What it binds is not known.

Next came a second PCR, run for about 6 to 12 cycles, which used a sample-barcoded 5' primer along with a J-beta primer mix. TCRdb passed the 5' RACE reads through MiXCR, listing each CDR3 protein once. This table has 850,000 to 1,000,000 distinct CDR3 sequences, 45% to 50% appearing once. Donors ranged from 6 to 90 years old and were healthy Caucasians in Russia. General study findings and limits: Aged donors had fewer naive CD4+ cells and lower diversity than long-lived donors. Across the age range, TCR beta diversity per million T cells fell in a roughly linear way.

Sequencing input: blood. The sequence came from a man aged 30 to 39 in good health.

DNA of the CDR3: TGTGCCAGCAGCCGATGGACTAGCGGAAACTACGAGCAGTACTTC. This sequence encodes CASSRWTSGNYEQYF. The chain combines TRBV28 with TRBJ2-4; 10 bases match TRBD2. The J call may be mistaken, given a closer DNA end match to TRBJ2-7. The germline CDR1 and CDR2 sequences are MDHEN and SYDVKM. The CDR3 sequence is 15 residues long.